Following are 27 T cell receptor beta chains from one sample sequenced in a study of a mutant IDH1 vaccine in newly diagnosed glioma. Here immunoSEQ multiplex PCR was the method, and the copy in TCRdb shows in-frame clones only, minus some. This sample yields about 86,000 clones, of which approximately 85% are seen a single time; 2.2% belongs to the top ten. Time point meaning: week 23, last vaccination. Each dose of the vaccine consisted of 300 ug of mutant IDH1 20-mer peptide, with topical imiquimod. These receptors have no known antigen. The source was PBMCs, collected from a glioma patient whose treatment included an IDH1 peptide vaccine. The receptors were sampled from a man aged 25 to 40 with glioma. Some clones in this sample may be carry-over from other donors' samples.

The rearrangement links TRBV19 to TRBJ2-3, with D perhaps given as TRBD1 or TRBD2 (5 bases each). The CDR3 loop spans 15 amino acids. Deletions cut 5 bases from V and 3 bases from J, with 15 bases between. Per the germline V gene, CDR1 is LNHDA and CDR2 is SQIVND (reference sequence). The CDR3 DNA sequence: TGTGCCAGTAGTTCTGGGGCAGCGGTGACAGATACGCAGTATTTT. Residues: CASSSGAAVTDTQYF.

J is TRBJ1-1 and V is TRBV2; D is unresolved. Trimming shortened V by 2 bases and J by 0 bases, and 4 bases separated the two germline ends. Germline CDR1 and CDR2: SNHLY and FYNNEI. CDR3 length: 13 amino acids. CDR3 in DNA: TGTGCCAGCAGTGAACGGCTGAACACTGAAGCTTTCTTT. Translating it yields CASSERLNTEAFF.

This chain connects TRBV6-5 to TRBJ1-4; the D is unclear. Germline V lookup: CDR1 MNHEY, CDR2 SVGAGI. Trimming cost V 6 bases and J 4 bases, with 6 bases left between them. This CDR3 comprises 12 residues. CDR3 sequence: CASSPSNEKLFF. The CDR3 region has the DNA TGTGCCAGCAGCCCCAGTAATGAAAAACTGTTTTTT.

The genes are TRBV28 and TRBJ1-1; no clear D gene. V was pared by 6 bases and J by 5 bases, with 10 bases between. The CDR3 covers 12 residues. Germline CDR1 and CDR2: MDHEN and SYDVKM. The CDR3 DNA follows: TGTGCCAGCAGCCCGGGTGAGACTGAAGCTTTCTTT. This translates into CASSPGETEAFF.

DNA for the CDR3: TGTGCCAGCAGTGAAGCGTTGCTAGCGGGAGCCAATGAGCAGTTCTTC. It translates to CASSEALLAGANEQFF. J is TRBJ2-1 and V is TRBV6-1; 10 bases fit TRBD2. The V and J ends lost 0 bases and 6 bases, in that order; junction bases with no gene match: 5. CDR3 size: 16 residues. The germline CDR1 and CDR2 sequences are MNHNS and SASEGT.

Turning to this clone: Other nucleotide sequences from this sample produce the same CDR3. The chain has TRBV10-2 and TRBJ1-1; 9 nucleotides agree with TRBD1. CDR3 size: 14 residues. CDR1 and CDR2 (germline): WSHSY, SAAADI. V gave up 6 bases and J gave up 1 base; unmatched junction bases: 3. The CDR3 DNA sequence: TGCGCCAGCAGAAACAGGGGGCCGAACACTGAAGCTTTCTTT. Translating gives CASRNRGPNTEAFF.

The gene calls are TRBV11-2 and TRBJ1-2; D is unresolved. Trimming cost V 4 bases and J 5 bases, with 11 bases left between them. This CDR3 comprises 13 residues. Germline assignment: CDR1 SGHAT and CDR2 FQNNGV. The CDR3, as DNA: TGTGCCAGCAGCTCAAACGTTGGGTATGGCTACACCTTC. Its translation: CASSSNVGYGYTF.

The chain recombines TRBV28 with TRBJ2-1; 8 bases agree with TRBD2. This CDR3 spans 15 amino acids. V trimming: 5 bases; J trimming: 9 bases; junction bases outside the gene matches: 12. Germline V lookup: CDR1 MDHEN, CDR2 SYDVKM. The CDR3 DNA reads as TGTGCCAGCAGTCAACCGGGACTAGGATATACTGAGCAGTTCTTC. Encoded protein: CASSQPGLGYTEQFF.

This clone is a singleton in its sample. The CDR3 protein is CASSPPSGTGDTQYF. The CDR3, as DNA: TGTGCCAGCTCACCACCGTCCGGGACAGGAGATACGCAGTATTTT. The gene calls are TRBV18 and TRBJ2-3, with TRBD1 matching 8 bases. The CDR3 totals 15 residues. V was clipped by 0 bases and J by 5 bases; unmatched bases: 4. Germline assignment: CDR1 KGHSH and CDR2 LQKENI. Based on the CDR3 plus reference TRBV18 and TRBJ2-3, the full variable domain is NAGVMQNPRHLVRRRGQEARLRCSPMKGHSHVYWYRQLPEEGLKFMVYLQKENIIDESGMPKERFSAEFPKEGPSILRIQQVVRGDSAAYFCASSPPSGTGDTQYFGPGTRLTVL.

This clone was seen once. This chain uses TRBV9 with TRBJ1-2; the D gene is possibly TRBD1 (6 bases). The CDR3 covers 16 residues. Germline CDR1 reads SGDLS; CDR2 reads YYNGEE. V lost 0 bases, J lost 0 bases, and 12 bases lay in between. This CDR3 is CASSVAPGAANYGYTF. CDR3 bases: TGTGCCAGCAGCGTAGCCCCGGGGGCAGCTAACTATGGCTACACCTTC.

The table lists this clone with a few counts. V and J are TRBV29-1 and TRBJ1-1; no firm D call. V lost 6 bases, J lost 5 bases, and 16 bases lay in between. Germline CDR1 reads SQVTM; CDR2 reads ANQGSEA. The CDR3 length is 13 residues. This chain's CDR3 is CSVTTSGRTEAFF. CDR3 DNA sequence: TGCAGCGTGACGACATCGGGCCGGACTGAAGCTTTCTTT.

J is TRBJ1-3 and V is TRBV10-2, with D hard to call. The CDR3 runs to 13 residues. Germline V gene data show CDR1 as WSHSY and CDR2 as SAAADI. Trimming took 2 bases from V and 0 from J, leaving 2 bases between them. The CDR3 DNA follows: TGCGCCAGCAGTGAGAGCTCTGGAAACACCATATATTTT. It translates to CASSESSGNTIYF.

The chain is built from TRBV7-3 and TRBJ2-3; 9 bases fit TRBD2. In germline, CDR1 is SGHTA, CDR2 FQGTGA. The V and J ends lost 4 bases and 4 bases, in that order; junction bases with no gene match: 6. The CDR3 contains 15 residues. In nucleotides, the CDR3 is TGTGCCAGCAGCTCTATAGCGGGGGACCCAGATACGCAGTATTTT. This sequence encodes CASSSIAGDPDTQYF.

The chain recombines TRBV7-2 with TRBJ1-2, with 9 bases matching TRBD1. Germline CDR1 SGHTA, CDR2 FQGNSA. With V trimmed by 5 bases and J by 8 bases, 9 bases remained unmatched. This CDR3 is built from 14 residues. In nucleotides, the CDR3 is TGTGCCAGCAGCGAAAGGACAGGGGCTCGCGGCTACACCTTC. Translated: CASSERTGARGYTF. The full variable domain, with the rest looked up from reference TRBV7-2 and TRBJ1-2, is GAGVSQSPSNKVTEKGKDVELRCDPISGHTALYWYRQSLGQGLEFLIYFQGNSAPDKSGLPSDRFSAERTGGSVSTLTIQRTQQEDSAVYLCASSERTGARGYTFGSGTRLTVV.

This clone has a single count. The chain carries TRBV28 and TRBJ1-1; no clear D. V was pared by 8 bases and J by 2 bases, with 6 bases between. The CDR3 consists of 11 residues. Germline V gives CDR1 MDHEN, CDR2 SYDVKM. The CDR3 region is CASAHNTEAFF. CDR3 sequence (DNA): TGTGCCAGCGCGCATAACACTGAAGCTTTCTTT.

This rearrangement joins TRBV29-1 to TRBJ1-1; tentative D call: TRBD1 (6 bases). The CDR3 consists of 16 residues. Between the trimmed V and J ends, which lost 1 base and 5 bases, there was a span of 20 bases. The germline V gene encodes CDR1 SQVTM and CDR2 ANQGSEA. The CDR3 loop is CSVEVRGATLGTEAFF. CDR3 nucleotides: TGCAGCGTTGAAGTTCGGGGGGCCACCCTGGGAACTGAAGCTTTCTTT.

The chain recombines TRBV5-1 with TRBJ2-3; 11 positions agree with TRBD2. Germline CDR1 and CDR2: SGHRS and YFSETQ. The trim removed 3 bases at V and 2 bases at J, leaving 5 bases unmatched. This CDR3 has 16 residues. CDR3 protein: CASSSGTSGFTDTQYF. The CDR3 DNA follows: TGCGCCAGCAGCTCCGGGACTAGCGGCTTCACAGATACGCAGTATTTT.

The rearrangement uses TRBV5-4 and TRBJ1-2, with TRBD1 as a possible D gene (6 bases). Germline V gene lookup returns CDR1 SGHNT and CDR2 YYREEE (reference sequence). Trimming stripped 0 bases from V and 6 bases from J, with 15 bases between. The CDR3 contains 15 residues. The CDR3: CASSLGGGPSDGYTF. CDR3 DNA: TGTGCCAGCAGCTTGGGGGGGGGCCCCTCTGATGGCTACACCTTC.

The gene calls are TRBV28 and TRBJ1-6, with D perhaps TRBD1 (5 bases). Trimming stripped 5 bases from V and 1 base from J, with 15 bases between. The CDR3 length is 17 residues. Germline CDR1 MDHEN, CDR2 SYDVKM. The CDR3 DNA is TGTGCCAGCAGTACCGGGGCGCTAATTTCCTATAATTCACCCCTCCACTTT. Amino acids: CASSTGALISYNSPLHF.

The J gene is TRBJ1-1, the V gene TRBV4-3, with 9 bases identical to TRBD1. Per the germline V gene, CDR1 is LGHNA and CDR2 is YSLEER. The CDR3 is made up of 15 amino acids. With V trimmed by 5 bases and J by 2 bases, 6 bases remained unmatched. CDR3 in amino acids: CASSSWTGDNTEAFF. DNA for the CDR3: TGCGCCAGCAGCTCCTGGACAGGGGATAACACTGAAGCTTTCTTT.

This chain joins TRBV2 and TRBJ1-2; 10 bases match TRBD1. In germline, CDR1 is SNHLY, CDR2 FYNNEI. CDR3 size: 16 residues. V lost 7 bases to trimming and J lost 6 bases; unmatched junction nucleotides: 14. The CDR3 sequence is CASIGGQGRISHGYTF. CDR3 in DNA: TGTGCCAGCATTGGGGGACAGGGGAGGATTTCCCATGGCTACACCTTC.

The V call is TRBV7-6, the J call TRBJ1-1, with D unclear. The germline V and J ends were trimmed by 5 bases and 2 bases, with 15 bases remaining between them. The CDR3 totals 15 residues. Per germline, CDR1 SGHVS and CDR2 FNYEAQ. This CDR3 is CASSLGSPPNTEAFF. The CDR3 nucleotides are TGTGCCAGCAGCCTGGGAAGCCCCCCCAACACTGAAGCTTTCTTT.

This clone turned up a few times. The V call is TRBV5-4, the J call TRBJ2-7; D may be TRBD2 (6 bases). CDR3 size: 11 residues. Trimming cost V 1 base and J 10 bases, with 9 bases left between them. Germline CDR1 is SGHNT and CDR2 is YYREEE (reference sequence). For the CDR3, the DNA is TGTGCCAGCAGCTTGAGGGAGGAACAGTACTTC. Translated: CASSLREEQYF.

This rearrangement joins TRBV7-7 to TRBJ2-5; D might be TRBD2 (6 bases). The germline V gene has CDR1 SSHAT and CDR2 FNYEAQ (reference sequence). V lost 5 bases to trimming and J lost 5 bases, with 12 bases between them. The CDR3 length is 13 residues. As DNA, the CDR3 is TGTGCCAGCAGCGCTGGGACTGGCGAGACCCAGTACTTC. Protein product: CASSAGTGETQYF.

The chain couples TRBV27 to TRBJ2-7, with D perhaps given as TRBD1 or TRBD2 (5 bases each). V lost 3 bases and J 6 bases, leaving 12 bases between the germline ends. The CDR3 sequence is 13 residues long. Germline values: CDR1 MNHEY, CDR2 SMNVEV (reference sequence). The CDR3 sequence is CASSFGIGAEQYF. The CDR3 nucleotides are TGTGCCAGCAGTTTCGGGATCGGGGCCGAGCAGTACTTC.

The CDR3 DNA reads as TGTGCCAGCAGCTTATTAAAAGCTAGCACAGATACGCAGTATTTT. This gives the protein CASSLLKASTDTQYF. The chain carries TRBV13 and TRBJ2-3; D not resolved. The CDR3 is 15 residues long. With 2 bases removed from V and 0 bases from J, the gap between germline ends came to 9 bases. Germline CDR1 and CDR2: PRHDT and FYEKMQ (reference sequence).

This clone was counted only a few times. This sequence joins TRBV28 and TRBJ1-2; 10 bases are shared with TRBD1. The CDR3 length is 14 residues. CDR1 and CDR2 (germline): MDHEN, SYDVKM. With V trimmed by 8 bases and J by 6 bases, 9 bases remained unmatched. The CDR3 loop reads CASGYLDRGDGYTF. CDR3 in DNA: TGTGCCAGCGGATACTTGGACAGGGGGGATGGCTACACCTTC.